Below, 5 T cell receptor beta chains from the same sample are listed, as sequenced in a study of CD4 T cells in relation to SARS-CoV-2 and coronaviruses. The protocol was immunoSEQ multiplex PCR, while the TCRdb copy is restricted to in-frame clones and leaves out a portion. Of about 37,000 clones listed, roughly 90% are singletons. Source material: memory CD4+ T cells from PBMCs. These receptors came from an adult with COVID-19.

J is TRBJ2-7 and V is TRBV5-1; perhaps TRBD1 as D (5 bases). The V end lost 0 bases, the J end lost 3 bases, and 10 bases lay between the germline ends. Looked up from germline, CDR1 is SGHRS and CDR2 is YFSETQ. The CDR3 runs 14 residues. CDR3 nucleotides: TGCGCCAGCAGCTTGGGCTCAGGGTTCTACGAGCAGTACTTC. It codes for CASSLGSGFYEQYF.

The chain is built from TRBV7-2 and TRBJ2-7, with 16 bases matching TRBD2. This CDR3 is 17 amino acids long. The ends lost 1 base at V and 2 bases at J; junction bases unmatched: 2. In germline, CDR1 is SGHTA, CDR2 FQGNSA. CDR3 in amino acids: CASSLGGTSGGAYEQYF. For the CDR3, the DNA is TGTGCCAGCAGCTTAGGGGGGACTAGCGGGGGGGCCTACGAGCAGTACTTC.

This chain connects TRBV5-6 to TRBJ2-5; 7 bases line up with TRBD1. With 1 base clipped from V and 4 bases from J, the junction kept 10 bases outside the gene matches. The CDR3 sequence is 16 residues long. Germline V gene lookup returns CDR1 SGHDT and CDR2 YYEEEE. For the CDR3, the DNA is TGTGCCAGCAGCTTGTATCATAATCCAGGGGGAGAGACCCAGTACTTC. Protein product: CASSLYHNPGGETQYF.

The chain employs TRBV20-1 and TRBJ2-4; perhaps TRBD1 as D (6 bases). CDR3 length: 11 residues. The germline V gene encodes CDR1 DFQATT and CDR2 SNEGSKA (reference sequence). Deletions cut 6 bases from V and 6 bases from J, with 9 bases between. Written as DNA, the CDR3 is TGCAGTGCCGAACAGGGAAACATTCAGTACTTC. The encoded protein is CSAEQGNIQYF.

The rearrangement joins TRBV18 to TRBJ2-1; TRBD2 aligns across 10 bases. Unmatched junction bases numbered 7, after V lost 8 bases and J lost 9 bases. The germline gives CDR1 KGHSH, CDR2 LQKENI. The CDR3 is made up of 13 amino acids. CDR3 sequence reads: CASISGGPREQFF. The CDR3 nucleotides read TGTGCCAGCATTAGCGGGGGGCCCCGTGAGCAGTTCTTC.